The 20 T cell receptor beta chains below all came from one sample that was sequenced in a study of Ad26.COV2.S vaccination and SARS-CoV-2 variants. Treatment specified: around 19 received Ad26.COV2.S at low or high dose, single or two shots; about 5 received placebo; per-sample allocation not given. The samples were gathered on day 63 after the first injection of vaccine or placebo. Using immunoSEQ multiplex PCR, the repertoire was profiled, and TCRdb retains in-frame clones only, with some absent. The data hold approximately 420,000 clones, with around 89% observed a single time. Sample: peripheral blood, taken in a trial of Ad26.COV2.S vaccine versus placebo. The receptors here all came from a person aged 18 to 59 who received the Ad26.COV2.S COVID-19 vaccine or a placebo.

The chain is built from TRBV5-1 and TRBJ1-2; possible D gene TRBD1, 5 bases. Germline V CDR1 and CDR2: SGHRS, YFSETQ. The CDR3 totals 13 residues. Trimming left V 3 bases short and J 8 bases short, with 14 bases between. CDR3 sequence (DNA): TGCGCCAGCAGCTCCCAGGGTTTTAGGGGCTACACCTTC. This codes for CASSSQGFRGYTF.

The CDR3 DNA reads as TGTGCCAGCAGCCGACAACCGGGACAGCCATATCAGCCCCAGCATTTT. It translates to CASSRQPGQPYQPQHF. The chain couples TRBV3-1 (or the pseudogene TRBV3-2) to TRBJ1-5; 7 positions match TRBD1. With 4 bases clipped from V and 5 bases from J, the junction kept 11 bases outside the gene matches. The CDR3 totals 16 residues. Germline values: CDR1 LGHDT, CDR2 YNNKEL (reference sequence).

This chain links TRBV4-1 with TRBJ1-2, with a weak D call TRBD1 (6 bases). V was pared by 3 bases and J by 8 bases, with 13 bases between. The CDR3 consists of 13 residues. Germline-derived CDR1 and CDR2 are MGHRA and YSYEKL. As DNA, the CDR3 is TGCGCCAGCAGCCACCCCCGTGGGGGCGGCTACACCTTC. This codes for CASSHPRGGGYTF.

This sequence joins TRBV6-2 or TRBV6-3 and TRBJ1-2; D remains unclear. The CDR3 totals 14 residues. V was trimmed by 6 bases and J by 3 bases, leaving 14 bases between them. Germline V lookup: CDR1 MNHEY, CDR2 SVGEGT. The CDR3 nucleotides read TGTGCCAGCAGCACCGGACGCATTCACTATGGCTACACCTTC. It yields the protein CASSTGRIHYGYTF.

The V gene is TRBV30, the J gene TRBJ2-7, with D possibly TRBD2 on 5 matching bases. The ends were cut back, 1 base at V and 6 bases at J, with 7 bases in the middle. The length of the CDR3 is 11 residues. Germline V gene sequence: CDR1 GTSNPN, CDR2 SVGIG (reference sequence). CDR3 sequence reads: CAWSAGSEQYF. DNA for the CDR3: TGTGCCTGGAGTGCGGGGAGCGAGCAGTACTTC.

The chain links TRBV6-6 to TRBJ2-7; 7 nucleotides agree with TRBD1. V lost 2 bases and J lost 2; bases outside the gene matches: 9. CDR1 is MNHNY and CDR2 is SVGAGI in the germline V gene (reference sequence). This CDR3 comprises 16 residues. The DNA for the CDR3 is TGTGCCAGCAGTTACGGATTTCGGGACAGAACCTACGAGCAGTACTTC. Its protein product is CASSYGFRDRTYEQYF.

This clone was counted a few times. J is TRBJ2-2 and V is TRBV28, with D unclear. The germline CDR1 and CDR2 sequences are MDHEN and SYDVKM. Trimming cost V 6 bases and J 7 bases, with 12 bases left between them. The CDR3 totals 13 residues. CDR3 DNA sequence: TGTGCCAGCAGGCCCGGAATGGTCGGGGAGCTGTTTTTT. This gives the protein CASRPGMVGELFF.

The V call is TRBV27, the J call TRBJ2-2; D may match TRBD1 or TRBD2 (5 bases each). Deletions cut 7 bases from V and 6 bases from J, with 15 bases between. CDR1 and CDR2 from the germline V gene are MNHEY and SMNVEV (reference sequence). The CDR3 has 14 amino acids. The CDR3 coding sequence is TGTGCCAGCACCCCTCTGGGGGATTCCGGGGAGCTGTTTTTT. Encoded protein: CASTPLGDSGELFF.

This clone was seen a few times. The chain recombines TRBV19 with TRBJ1-5, with D possibly being TRBD1 (6 bases). The CDR3 length is 16 residues. Germline V CDR1 and CDR2: LNHDA, SQIVND (reference sequence). V was shortened by 3 bases and J by 5 bases, with 17 bases between the two germline ends. The CDR3 here is CASSMRGGSTDQPQHF. The CDR3 DNA sequence: TGTGCCAGTAGTATGAGGGGGGGCTCCACCGATCAGCCCCAGCATTTT. Filled out from reference TRBV19 and TRBJ1-5, the complete variable domain reads DGGITQSPKYLFRKEGQNVTLSCEQNLNHDAMYWYRQDPGQGLRLIYYSQIVNDFQKGDIAEGYSVSREKKESFPLTVTSAQKNPTAFYLCASSMRGGSTDQPQHFGDGTRLSIL.

This chain links TRBV5-8 with TRBJ1-5; TRBD1 might be the D (5 bases). Looked up from germline, CDR1 is SGHTS and CDR2 is YDEGEE. The CDR3 runs 13 residues. V lost 1 base, J lost 6 bases, and 8 bases lay in between. This CDR3 reads CASSLQGSQPQHF. The CDR3 coding sequence is TGTGCCAGCAGCTTGCAGGGATCTCAGCCCCAGCATTTT.

The chain recombines TRBV18 with TRBJ2-7; 9 bases line up with TRBD2. Germline CDR1 is KGHSH and CDR2 is LQKENI. The CDR3 length is 14 residues. The junction had 6 bases not matched to a gene; V was cut back by 5 bases and J by 4 bases. The CDR3 DNA is TGTGCCAGCTCATCCGGACTAGCGCTATACGAGCAGTACTTC. This translates into CASSSGLALYEQYF.

This clone was picked up a small number of times. The chain combines TRBV12-2 with TRBJ1-3. TRBV12-2 is a listed pseudogene. The CDR3 extends over 17 amino acids. The DNA of the CDR3 is TGTGCAAGTCGCCATCATTCCGGCCCGAGCTCTGGAAACACCATATATTTT. Protein: CASRHHSGPSSGNTIYF.

This rearrangement joins TRBV5-5 to TRBJ1-4; D is unclear. Germline loops: CDR1 SGHKS, CDR2 YYEKEE (reference sequence). Trimming removed 4 bases at V and 3 bases at J, with 10 bases between. This CDR3 has 14 residues. CDR3 amino acids: CASSQASANEKLFF. CDR3 coding DNA: TGTGCCAGCAGCCAGGCGTCGGCTAATGAAAAACTGTTTTTT.

This chain's CDR3 is CATEGQGQETQYF. The DNA of the CDR3 is TGTGCCACCGAGGGACAGGGGCAAGAGACCCAGTACTTC. The V gene is TRBV28, the J gene TRBJ2-5; 10 nucleotides line up with TRBD1. The CDR3 runs 13 residues. V lost 10 bases and J lost 2; bases outside the gene matches: 4. Germline V CDR1 and CDR2: MDHEN, SYDVKM.

The sample holds a few counts of this clone. This sequence joins TRBV15 and TRBJ1-6, with D unresolved. Germline-derived CDR1 and CDR2 are LNHNV and YYDKDF (reference sequence). Between the trimmed V and J ends, which lost 4 bases and 10 bases, there was a span of 14 bases. CDR3 length: 14 residues. Written as DNA, the CDR3 is TGTGCCACCAGCACCCAGAGGATGGGGTCACCCCTCCACTTT. Its protein product is CATSTQRMGSPLHF.

V and J are TRBV2 and TRBJ2-3, with 12 bases matching TRBD2. The V segment lost 3 bases and the J segment 3 bases; nucleotides outside the gene matches: 4. This CDR3 region has 16 residues. CDR1 is SNHLY and CDR2 is FYNNEI in the germline V gene. In DNA form, the CDR3 reads TGTGCCAGCAGTGACCGACTAGCGGGGGTGACAGATACGCAGTATTTT. Translation: CASSDRLAGVTDTQYF.

The CDR3 spells CASSPGTGNNYGYTF. CDR3 nucleotides: TGTGCCAGCAGCCCCGGGACAGGAAATAACTATGGCTACACCTTC. J is TRBJ1-2 and V is TRBV7-6; 8 bases fit TRBD1. Germline-derived CDR1 and CDR2 are SGHVS and FNYEAQ. V lost 5 bases, J lost 1 base, and 6 bases stayed unmatched. There are 15 residues in the CDR3.

The chain couples TRBV7-2 to TRBJ2-2; D gene uncertain. Germline assignment: CDR1 SGHTA and CDR2 FQGNSA. V was cut by 5 bases and J by 3 bases, with 13 bases left in between. The CDR3 is made up of 15 amino acids. CDR3 in amino acids: CASSPRVTDTGELFF. CDR3 bases: TGTGCCAGCAGCCCCCGTGTCACTGACACCGGGGAGCTGTTTTTT.

This rearrangement joins TRBV6-2 or TRBV6-3 to TRBJ2-1, with a weak D call TRBD2 (5 bases). Germline CDR1 MNHEY, CDR2 SVGEGT. The V gene lost 0 bases and the J gene lost 4 bases, with 7 bases spanning the gap. CDR3 length: 14 residues. This CDR3 reads CASSYSSGYNEQFF. In nucleotides, the CDR3 is TGTGCCAGCAGTTACTCGTCGGGGTACAATGAGCAGTTCTTC.

This rearrangement joins TRBV5-4 to TRBJ1-2; no reliable D call. Trimming took off 6 bases at V and 6 bases at J, with 24 bases between the two ends. Germline V CDR1 and CDR2: SGHNT, YYREEE (reference sequence). The CDR3 sequence is 16 residues long. The CDR3 is CASTPDRELRQDGYTF. As DNA, the CDR3 is TGTGCCAGCACCCCCGACCGGGAACTCCGCCAGGATGGCTACACCTTC.